This T cell receptor beta chain was observed in a study of blood T cell repertoires in COVID-19. As for the study in general: The study drew acute and convalescent COVID-19 samples from the United States, Italy and Spain. T cells, B-cell-depleted T cells, or PBMCs supplied cDNA or gDNA.

One Seattle source followed patients from active infection through their disease course. J gave up 4 bases and V 5 bases, and 5 bases lay outside the gene matches. CDR1 and CDR2 (germline): LGHDT, YNNKEL (reference sequence). This CDR3 spans 13 amino acids. In the original analysis: Estimation of nucleated cell counts relied on the amplification of reference gene primers. Sequencing used immunoSEQ multiplex PCR; TCRdb keeps in-frame clones, though not all of them. The V and J calls and clone size come from that table; D and trimming were worked out from the DNA. The repertoire includes hundreds of thousands of clones, over 85% of them detected once, and 0.65% to 1% sits in the top ten.

The clonotype was recovered from a man aged 18-30 years with COVID-19, enrolled during active disease. The chain couples TRBV3-1 (or the pseudogene TRBV3-2) to TRBJ2-7; 7 positions agree with TRBD1. The sample consisted of peripheral blood. CDR3 nucleotides: TGTGCCAGCAGCAAAAACAGGGGTTACGAGCAGTACTTC. This gives the protein CASSKNRGYEQYF.